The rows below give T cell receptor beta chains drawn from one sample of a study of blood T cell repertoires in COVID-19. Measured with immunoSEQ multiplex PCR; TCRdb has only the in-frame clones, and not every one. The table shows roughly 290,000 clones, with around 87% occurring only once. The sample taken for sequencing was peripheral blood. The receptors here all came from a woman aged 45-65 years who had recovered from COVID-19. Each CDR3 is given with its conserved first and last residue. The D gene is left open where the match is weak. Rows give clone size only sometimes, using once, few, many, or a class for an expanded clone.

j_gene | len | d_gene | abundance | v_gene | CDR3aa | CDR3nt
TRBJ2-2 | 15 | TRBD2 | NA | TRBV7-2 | CASSARGGADGELFF | TGTGCCAGCAGCGCACGCGGGGGGGCGGACGGGGAGCTGTTTTTT
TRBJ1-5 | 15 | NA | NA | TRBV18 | CASSPQVGGDQPQHF | TGTGCCAGCTCACCACAGGTGGGCGGGGATCAGCCCCAGCATTTT
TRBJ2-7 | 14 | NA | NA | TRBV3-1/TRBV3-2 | CASSQYRSTYEQYF | TGTGCCAGCAGCCAATATAGATCCACCTACGAGCAGTACTTC
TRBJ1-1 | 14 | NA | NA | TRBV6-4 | CASSEAGMNTEAFF | TGTGCCAGCAGTGAAGCAGGGATGAACACTGAAGCTTTCTTT
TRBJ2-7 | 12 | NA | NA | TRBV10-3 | CAIGGTIYEQYF | TGTGCCATCGGGGGCACCATCTACGAGCAGTACTTC
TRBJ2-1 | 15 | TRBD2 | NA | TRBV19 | CASSKGLAGYNEQFF | TGTGCCAGTAGTAAAGGGTTAGCGGGATACAATGAGCAGTTCTTC
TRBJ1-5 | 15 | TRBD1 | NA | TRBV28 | CASSSGQGDSQPQHF | TGTGCCAGCAGTTCGGGACAGGGGGATAGTCAGCCCCAGCATTTT
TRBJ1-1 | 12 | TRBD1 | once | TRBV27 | CASSTTGGRAFF | TGTGCCAGCAGTACGACAGGGGGCCGGGCTTTCTTT
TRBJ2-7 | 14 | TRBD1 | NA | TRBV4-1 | CASSQVQGAGEQYF | TGCGCCAGCAGCCAAGTACAGGGGGCTGGCGAGCAGTACTTC
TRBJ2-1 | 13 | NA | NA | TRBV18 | CASSPNYRSEQFF | TGTGCCAGCTCACCCAACTATCGGAGTGAGCAGTTCTTC
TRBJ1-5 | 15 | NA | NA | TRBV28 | CASRRQGGSNQPQHF | TGTGCCAGCAGACGCCAGGGAGGGAGCAATCAGCCCCAGCATTTT
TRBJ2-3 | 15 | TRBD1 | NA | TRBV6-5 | CASGIDRGEADTQYF | TGTGCCAGCGGGATAGACAGGGGAGAGGCAGATACGCAGTATTTT
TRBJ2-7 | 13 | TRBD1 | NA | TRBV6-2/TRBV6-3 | CASSRDSTYEQYF | TGTGCCAGCAGTCGGGACAGCACCTACGAGCAGTACTTC
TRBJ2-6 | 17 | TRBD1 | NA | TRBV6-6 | CASSQDREGPGANVLTF | TGTGCCAGCAGTCAGGACAGGGAAGGGCCTGGGGCCAACGTCCTGACTTTC
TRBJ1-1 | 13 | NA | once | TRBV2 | CASNEGFNTEAFF | TGTGCCAGCAACGAGGGATTCAACACTGAAGCTTTCTTT
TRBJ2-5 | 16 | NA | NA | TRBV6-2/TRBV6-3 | CASSTLSGPNQETQYF | TGTGCCAGCAGCACACTCAGCGGGCCAAACCAAGAGACCCAGTACTTC
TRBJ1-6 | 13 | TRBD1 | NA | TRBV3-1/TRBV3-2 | CASSRDRGTPLHF | TGTGCCAGCAGCCGGGACAGGGGGACACCCCTCCACTTT
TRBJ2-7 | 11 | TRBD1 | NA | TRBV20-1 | CSASNRGEQYF | TGCAGTGCTAGCAACAGGGGCGAGCAGTACTTC
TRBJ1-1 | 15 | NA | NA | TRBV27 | CASSFYGGAGTEAFF | TGTGCCAGCAGTTTTTATGGGGGCGCGGGTACTGAAGCTTTCTTT
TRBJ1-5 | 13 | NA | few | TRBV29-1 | CSVADRSNQPQHF | TGCAGCGTAGCAGACAGAAGCAATCAGCCCCAGCATTTT
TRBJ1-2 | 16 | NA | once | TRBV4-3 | CASSQEDGQLESGYTF | TGCGCCAGCAGCCAGGAGGACGGCCAGCTGGAGAGCGGCTACACCTTC
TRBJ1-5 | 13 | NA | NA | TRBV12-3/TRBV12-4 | CASSPQINQPQHF | TGTGCCAGCAGCCCTCAGATTAATCAGCCCCAGCATTTT
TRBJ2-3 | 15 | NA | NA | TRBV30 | CAWSVTGDSTDTQYF | TGTGCCTGGAGTGTGACTGGCGACAGCACAGATACGCAGTATTTT
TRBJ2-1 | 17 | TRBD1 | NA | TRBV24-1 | CATSEATGRMNYNEQFF | TGTGCCACCAGTGAGGCGACAGGGCGAATGAACTACAATGAGCAGTTCTTC
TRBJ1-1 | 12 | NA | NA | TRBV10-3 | CAIRSGANEAFF | TGTGCCATCAGGTCAGGGGCCAATGAAGCTTTCTTT
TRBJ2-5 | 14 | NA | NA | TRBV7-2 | CASSFLSSQETQYF | TGTGCCAGCAGCTTCCTTAGCAGTCAAGAGACCCAGTACTTC
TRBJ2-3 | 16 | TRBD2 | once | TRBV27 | CASSFTTSGGLGTQYF | TGTGCCAGCAGTTTCACGACTAGCGGGGGGTTGGGAACGCAGTATTTT
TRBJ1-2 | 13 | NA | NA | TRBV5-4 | CASNIVGGYGYTF | TGTGCCAGCAACATTGTGGGGGGCTATGGCTACACCTTC
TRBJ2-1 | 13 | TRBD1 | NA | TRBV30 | CAWSQGAGNEQFF | TGTGCCTGGAGCCAGGGGGCAGGCAATGAGCAGTTCTTC
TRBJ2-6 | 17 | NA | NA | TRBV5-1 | CASSLDAALAGANVLTF | TGCGCCAGCAGCTTGGATGCGGCCCTGGCTGGGGCCAACGTCCTGACTTTC
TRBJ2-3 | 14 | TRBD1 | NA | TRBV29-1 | CSVSGTGVKDTQYF | TGCAGCGTCTCCGGGACAGGAGTCAAAGATACGCAGTATTTT
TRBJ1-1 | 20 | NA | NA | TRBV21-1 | CASNKDLGVRRYSVVGQAFF | TGTGCCAGCAACAAAGATTTAGGGGTACGCCGCTACAGTGTAGTGGGGCAAGCTTTCTTT
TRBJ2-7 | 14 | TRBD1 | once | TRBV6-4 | CATSSGTGNLEQYF | TGTGCCACCAGTTCCGGGACAGGGAATTTAGAGCAGTACTTC
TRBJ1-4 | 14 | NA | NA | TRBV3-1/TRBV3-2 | CASSLRGGREKLFF | TGTGCCAGCAGCCTTCGCGGGGGGAGGGAAAAACTGTTTTTT
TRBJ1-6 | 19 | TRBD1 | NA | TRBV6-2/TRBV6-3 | CASSYSTSLHRGTHSPLHF | TGTGCCAGCAGTTACTCGACATCGTTGCACAGGGGGACCCATTCACCCCTCCACTTT
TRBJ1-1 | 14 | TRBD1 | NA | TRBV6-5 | CASSQVPGQGKAFF | TGTGCCAGCAGTCAGGTACCGGGACAGGGGAAAGCTTTCTTT
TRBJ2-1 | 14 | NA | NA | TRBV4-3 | CASSQGTHGGSQFF | TGCGCCAGCAGCCAAGGGACCCACGGCGGGTCCCAGTTCTTC
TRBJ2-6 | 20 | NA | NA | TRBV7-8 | CASSQDTRKVEVSGANVLTF | TGTGCCAGCAGCCAGGACACCCGAAAGGTTGAGGTATCTGGGGCCAACGTCCTGACTTTC
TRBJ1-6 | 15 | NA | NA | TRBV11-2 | CASSLGPVFDSPLHF | TGTGCCAGCAGCTTAGGCCCGGTATTTGATTCACCCCTCCACTTT
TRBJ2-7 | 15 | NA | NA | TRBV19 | CASSIEWSKTYEQYF | TGTGCCAGTAGTATAGAGTGGAGCAAAACCTACGAGCAGTACTTC
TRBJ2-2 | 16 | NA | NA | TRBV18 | CASSLRETGNTGELFF | TGTGCCAGCTCACTCCGTGAGACAGGAAACACCGGGGAGCTGTTTTTT
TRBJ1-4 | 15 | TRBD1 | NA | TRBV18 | CASSPSGTGAGKLFF | TGTGCCAGCTCACCATCCGGGACAGGGGCCGGAAAACTGTTTTTT
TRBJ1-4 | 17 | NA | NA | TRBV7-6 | CASSLGSQGLSNEKLFF | TGTGCCAGCAGCTTAGGGTCCCAGGGGCTCAGTAATGAAAAACTGTTTTTT
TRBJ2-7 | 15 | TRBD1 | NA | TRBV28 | CASSFPGTGVSEQYF | TGTGCCAGCAGTTTTCCCGGGACAGGGGTTTCCGAGCAGTACTTC
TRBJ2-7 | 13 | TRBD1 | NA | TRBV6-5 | CASTTDRGYEQYF | TGTGCCAGCACCACAGACAGGGGCTACGAGCAGTACTTC